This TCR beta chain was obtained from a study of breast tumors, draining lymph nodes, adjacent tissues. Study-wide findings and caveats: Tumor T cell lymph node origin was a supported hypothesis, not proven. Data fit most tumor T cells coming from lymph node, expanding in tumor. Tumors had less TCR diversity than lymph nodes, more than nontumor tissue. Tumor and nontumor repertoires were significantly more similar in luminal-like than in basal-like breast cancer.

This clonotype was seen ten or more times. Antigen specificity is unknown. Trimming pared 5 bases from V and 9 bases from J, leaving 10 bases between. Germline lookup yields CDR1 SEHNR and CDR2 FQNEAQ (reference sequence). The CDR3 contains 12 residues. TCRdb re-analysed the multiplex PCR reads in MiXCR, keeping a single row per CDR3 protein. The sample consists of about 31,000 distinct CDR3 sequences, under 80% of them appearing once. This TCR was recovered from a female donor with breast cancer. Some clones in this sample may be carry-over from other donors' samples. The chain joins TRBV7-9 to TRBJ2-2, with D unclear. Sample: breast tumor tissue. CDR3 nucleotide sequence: TGTGCCAGCAGCCCTACGACTTGGGAGCTGTTTTTT. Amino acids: CASSPTTWELFF.